A selection of T cell receptor beta chains follows, all from one sample in a study of tumor and adjacent non-tumor tissue in lung cancer. TCRdb recomputed calls from the multiplex PCR reads with MiXCR, one row per CDR3 protein. The sample records 55,000 to 65,000 distinct CDR3 sequences, around 64% being singletons. The sequencing input was distant non-tumor lung tissue. The origin of the receptors is a man in his 70s with non-small cell lung cancer. CDR3s leave out the opening cysteine and the closing phenylalanine or tryptophan.

>TRBV28|TRBJ1-6
ASSFNPSPGYNSPLH
>TRBV11-2|TRBJ2-7
ANCLDGPSYEQY
>TRBV11-2|TRBJ2-1
ASSLRGKGFNEQF
>TRBV5-5|TRBJ1-1
ASSRQGNTDAF
>TRBV4-2|TRBJ2-3
ASSQERQGVLDTQY
>TRBV6-2/TRBV6-3|TRBJ2-7
DSRDPGLASKQY
>TRBV10-3|TRBJ2-1
AISVGGSSYNEQF
>TRBV11-2|TRBJ1-6
ASIGADAHSPLY
>TRBV30|TRBJ1-1
AWSRRLGATEAF
>TRBV18|TRBJ1-2
ASSPKQGNYGYT
>TRBV29-1|TRBJ2-4
SVNSRDIQY
>TRBV5-4|TRBJ2-2
AGSFPGAAGELF
>TRBV12-3/TRBV12-4|TRBJ2-7
ASSLRAAGKGGEQY
>TRBV6-1|TRBJ2-2
ASSNSQGSGTGELL
>TRBV5-4|TRBJ2-3
DSSLEAQRSSDTQY
>TRBV7-8|TRBJ2-2
ASFRRPGSNTGELF
>TRBV11-2|TRBJ2-3
ASSLMVSTDTQY
>TRBV14|TRBJ2-2
AGSQDHWAKDTGELF
>TRBV11-2|TRBJ2-3
VISPTGIRTDRQY
>TRBV11-2|TRBJ2-1
ASSLDRLPIEQF
>TRBV20-1|TRBJ2-3
SALAGETNTQC
>TRBV25-1|TRBJ2-1
ASSPRTSGRLASSYNEQS
>TRBV11-1|TRBJ2-5
ASSFRSRRTQY
>TRBV28|TRBJ2-6
ASSLHGARGVSGVNVLT
>TRBV25-1|TRBJ2-1
ASSESRAGVRNEQF
>TRBV7-9|TRBJ2-3
ASSGGLHTDTQY
>TRBV11-2|TRBJ2-2
ASGLVGRERPGELF
>TRBV6-2/TRBV6-3|TRBJ1-5
ASSFRDRPLRQPQH
>TRBV28|TRBJ2-1
ASSFLAGGYNEQF
>TRBV4-1|TRBJ2-5
ASSQATGGFGETQY
>TRBV24-1|TRBJ1-2
AASDPDGSNYDYT
>TRBV30|TRBJ2-7
AWTGVRKLDGQY
>TRBV29-1|TRBJ2-5
GVQVQGYQETKY
>TRBV7-3|TRBJ2-3
ASSLTDPSHTQY
>TRBV5-4|TRBJ1-6
ASSLGLGSIAPH